One sample yielded the 8 T cell receptor beta chains listed below, sequenced in a study of blood T cell repertoires in COVID-19. The repertoire was sequenced with immunoSEQ multiplex PCR; TCRdb's copy has only in-frame clones and lacks some. The sample carries approximately 250,000 clones, roughly four fifths recorded once. Specimen: PBMCs or T cells enriched from blood (not recorded which). These receptors all come from a middle-aged man who had recovered from COVID-19.

V and J are TRBV30 and TRBJ2-7; D may be TRBD2 (6 bases). Trimming removed 4 bases from V and 2 bases from J, with 15 bases in between. The CDR3 spans 14 residues. In germline, CDR1 is GTSNPN, CDR2 SVGIG (reference sequence). This chain's CDR3 is CAWKGGTGPYEQYF. The CDR3 DNA is TGTGCCTGGAAGGGCGGGACGGGACCCTACGAGCAGTACTTC.

J is TRBJ2-1 and V is TRBV30; 10 bases align to TRBD1. CDR1 GTSNPN and CDR2 SVGIG come from the germline V gene (reference sequence). The V and J ends lost 7 bases and 0 bases, in that order; junction bases with no gene match: 12. This CDR3 spans 17 amino acids. Here the CDR3 DNA reads TGTGCCTTTGACCGGGACAGGGGCTACAGCTCCTACAATGAGCAGTTCTTC. The encoded protein is CAFDRDRGYSSYNEQFF.

The gene calls are TRBV24-1 and TRBJ1-6; D is unclear. Trimming pared 7 bases from V and 6 bases from J, leaving 9 bases between. CDR1 is KGHDR and CDR2 is SFDVKD in the germline V gene. CDR3 length: 13 amino acids. The CDR3 coding sequence is TGTGCCACCAGCTTAGATGGTAATTCACCCCTCCACTTT. Translated, it gives CATSLDGNSPLHF.

The chain recombines TRBV7-9 with TRBJ1-2; D remains ambiguous. CDR1 and CDR2 (germline): SEHNR, FQNEAQ (reference sequence). The CDR3 sequence is 13 residues long. V was shortened by 3 bases and J by 6 bases, with 11 bases between the two germline ends. The CDR3 reads CASSFLAGDGYTF. The CDR3, as DNA: TGTGCCAGCAGCTTTTTAGCGGGCGATGGCTACACCTTC.

The chain recombines TRBV9 with TRBJ2-5; 8 nucleotides align to TRBD2. CDR3 length: 16 residues. V lost 0 bases to trimming and J lost 5 bases; unmatched junction nucleotides: 9. Germline loops: CDR1 SGDLS, CDR2 YYNGEE. The chain's CDR3 is CASSVEWGTSGETQYF. For the CDR3, the DNA is TGTGCCAGCAGCGTAGAGTGGGGGACTAGTGGTGAGACCCAGTACTTC.

V and J are TRBV4-2 and TRBJ2-2; D unresolved. The ends were cut back, 1 base at V and 7 bases at J, with 10 bases in the middle. The CDR3 covers 14 residues. The germline CDR1 and CDR2 sequences are LGHNA and YNFKEQ. This chain's CDR3 is CASSQGEPGGELFF. The CDR3 region has the DNA TGTGCCAGCAGCCAAGGCGAGCCTGGCGGGGAGCTGTTTTTT.

This chain uses TRBV28 with TRBJ1-6; D is unresolved. Trimming removed 3 bases at V and 0 bases at J, with 9 bases between. CDR1 and CDR2 (germline): MDHEN, SYDVKM. The CDR3 runs to 16 residues. The CDR3 loop reads CASSLWSSSYNSPLHF. The CDR3 bases are TGTGCCAGCAGTTTGTGGTCGAGCTCCTATAATTCACCCCTCCACTTT.

The chain combines TRBV3-1 (or the pseudogene TRBV3-2) with TRBJ1-2; D is unclear. The CDR3 runs to 15 residues. The ends were cut back, 4 bases at V and 7 bases at J, with 19 bases in the middle. Germline CDR1 LGHDT, CDR2 YNNKEL (reference sequence). CDR3 DNA: TGTGCCAGCAGCCCCTCGGACTCCCGAGGAGGTGGCTACACCTTC. It yields the protein CASSPSDSRGGGYTF.